The clone carrying this TCR beta chain was seen a handful of times. The data belong to a study of blood T cell repertoires in COVID-19. Assay used: immunoSEQ multiplex PCR; TCRdb lists only in-frame clones, some missing. The sample contains around 290,000 clones, about 86% of which appear only once. Germline V gene data show CDR1 as SGHRS and CDR2 as YFSETQ. Trimming at V came to 0 bases and at J to 8 bases, leaving 7 bases not matched to a gene. The CDR3 consists of 14 residues. The TCR was taken from a woman aged 65 to 85 with COVID-19, enrolled during active disease. The chain couples TRBV5-1 to TRBJ1-2; 7 bases map to TRBD1. The sequenced sample was peripheral blood. Here the CDR3 DNA reads TGCGCCAGCAGCTTGGTGGCCAGGGGGTCGGGCTACACCTTC. Protein product: CASSLVARGSGYTF.